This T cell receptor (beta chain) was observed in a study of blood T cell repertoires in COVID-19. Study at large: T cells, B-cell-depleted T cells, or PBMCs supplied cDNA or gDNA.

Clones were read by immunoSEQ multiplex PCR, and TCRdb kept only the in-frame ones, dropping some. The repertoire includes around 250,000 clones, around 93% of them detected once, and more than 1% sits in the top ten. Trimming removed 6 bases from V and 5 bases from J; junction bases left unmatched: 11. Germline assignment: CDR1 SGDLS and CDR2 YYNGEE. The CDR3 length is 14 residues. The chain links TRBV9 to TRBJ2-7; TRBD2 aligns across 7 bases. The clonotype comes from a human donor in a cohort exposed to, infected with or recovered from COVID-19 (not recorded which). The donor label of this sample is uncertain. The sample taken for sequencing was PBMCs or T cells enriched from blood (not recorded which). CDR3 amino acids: CASNPWGGWDEQYF. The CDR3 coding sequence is TGTGCCAGCAACCCCTGGGGGGGTTGGGACGAGCAGTACTTC.